This passage covers 23 T cell receptor beta chains from one sample sequenced in a study of cytomegalovirus exposure and HLA in healthy donors. Profiling relied on immunoSEQ multiplex PCR, and the TCRdb table lists in-frame clones only, not all of them. The data hold roughly 150,000 clones, with roughly 92% observed a single time. The material sequenced was PBMCs. The receptors shown here come from a man younger than 35 in good health and CMV-seronegative.

This sequence joins TRBV13 and TRBJ2-3; D is unclear. V was trimmed by 5 bases and J by 0 bases, leaving 12 bases between them. This CDR3 is built from 15 residues. Germline CDR1 and CDR2: PRHDT and FYEKMQ (reference sequence). In nucleotides, the CDR3 is TGTGCCAGCAGCCCTCCTAGGATTAGCACAGATACGCAGTATTTT. Its translation: CASSPPRISTDTQYF.

The CDR3 region has the DNA TGTGCCAGCAGCTTAGAGTGGGAGTCCGGGACCCAGTACTTC. It is translated as CASSLEWESGTQYF. This chain links TRBV7-2 with TRBJ2-5, with D possibly TRBD2 on 5 matching bases. Germline CDR1 SGHTA, CDR2 FQGNSA. Trimming took off 1 base at V and 7 bases at J, with 13 bases between the two ends. This CDR3 region has 14 residues.

The V gene is TRBV9, the J gene TRBJ1-2, with TRBD1 matching over 7 bases. Germline V lookup: CDR1 SGDLS, CDR2 YYNGEE. Trimming at V came to 3 bases and at J to 6 bases, leaving 11 bases not matched to a gene. CDR3 size: 15 residues. CDR3 nucleotide sequence: TGTGCCAGCAGCGGGTCTAGGGGACAGCCGAATGGCTACACCTTC. This encodes CASSGSRGQPNGYTF.

J is TRBJ2-5 and V is TRBV19; possible D gene TRBD2, 5 bases. The CDR3 is 12 residues long. The V end was cut by 8 bases, the J end by 7 bases, with 14 bases between. CDR1 LNHDA and CDR2 SQIVND come from the germline V gene (reference sequence). The CDR3 DNA is TGTGCCAGTCCGGACTCCTGGGGGACCCAGTACTTC. It translates to CASPDSWGTQYF.

The V and J genes are TRBV27 and TRBJ2-1; TRBD2 agrees at 7 bases. Germline CDR1 and CDR2: MNHEY and SMNVEV (reference sequence). V lost 0 bases and J lost 2; bases outside the gene matches: 4. The CDR3 is 16 amino acids. CDR3: CASSLSPGRTYNEQFF. The CDR3 coding sequence is TGTGCCAGCAGTTTATCACCCGGGAGGACCTACAATGAGCAGTTCTTC.

The V call is TRBV27, the J call TRBJ2-7; TRBD1 matches at 8 bases. This CDR3 has 15 amino acids. From germline, CDR1 is MNHEY and CDR2 SMNVEV (reference sequence). Losses at the gene ends were 7 bases for V and 4 bases for J; bases not matched to a gene: 12. The CDR3 nucleotides read TGTGCCAGCATGCCGGTGGACAGGGATTTGTACGAGCAGTACGTC. Encoded protein: CASMPVDRDLYEQYV.

The chain is built from TRBV5-1 and TRBJ2-7; TRBD2 matches at 11 bases. The V gene's germline CDR1 is SGHRS and CDR2 YFSETQ. V lost 4 bases, J lost 4 bases, and 4 bases stayed unmatched. The CDR3 covers 14 residues. The CDR3: CASSPGTSGYEQYF. In DNA, the CDR3 is TGCGCCAGCAGCCCCGGGACTAGCGGTTACGAGCAGTACTTC. The variable domain in full, with the rest retrieved from reference TRBV5-1 and TRBJ2-7, is KAGVTQTPRYLIKTRGQQVTLSCSPISGHRSVSWYQQTPGQGLQFLFEYFSETQRNKGNFPGRFSGRQFSNSRSEMNVSTLELGDSALYLCASSPGTSGYEQYFGPGTRLTVT.

The chain links TRBV19 to TRBJ1-3; possible D gene TRBD1, 6 bases. The CDR3 length is 14 residues. Germline CDR1 and CDR2: LNHDA and SQIVND (reference sequence). The ends were cut back, 5 bases at V and 4 bases at J, with 12 bases in the middle. The CDR3 DNA follows: TGTGCCAGTAGTCGTTCAGGGGTCGGAAACACCATATATTTT. It is translated as CASSRSGVGNTIYF.

The rearrangement joins TRBV27 to TRBJ2-3; possibly TRBD2 for D (5 bases). CDR1 is MNHEY and CDR2 is SMNVEV in the germline V gene (reference sequence). The CDR3 contains 13 residues. The germline V and J ends were trimmed by 0 bases and 7 bases, with 8 bases remaining between them. The CDR3 coding sequence is TGTGCCAGCAGTTTATCGTCGGGGAATACGCAGTATTTT. This encodes CASSLSSGNTQYF.

The chain links TRBV4-1 to TRBJ2-5; 9 nucleotides match TRBD2. V was clipped by 2 bases and J by 3 bases; unmatched bases: 7. The CDR3 is made up of 16 amino acids. Germline values: CDR1 MGHRA, CDR2 YSYEKL. The CDR3 sequence is CASSQKSTSGKETQYF. CDR3 nucleotide sequence: TGCGCCAGCAGCCAAAAGTCGACTAGCGGAAAAGAGACCCAGTACTTC.

This clone occurred once. J is TRBJ1-2 and V is TRBV9, with 10 bases lining up with TRBD1. This CDR3 contains 15 residues. The germline CDR1 and CDR2 sequences are SGDLS and YYNGEE. V was pared by 5 bases and J by 7 bases, with 11 bases of the junction left unmatched. CDR3 in DNA: TGTGCCAGCAGTACTGACAGGGGGCGTCGCTTTGGCTACACCTTC. Protein sequence: CASSTDRGRRFGYTF.

J is TRBJ2-1 and V is TRBV5-4; the D gene is possibly TRBD2 (7 bases). Trimming stripped 4 bases from V and 5 bases from J, with 19 bases between. CDR3 length: 16 residues. CDR1 and CDR2 from the germline V gene are SGHNT and YYREEE (reference sequence). The CDR3 spells CASSPTGLAAHNEQFF. The DNA for the CDR3 is TGTGCCAGCAGCCCTACAGGGCTAGCGGCCCACAATGAGCAGTTCTTC.

The rearrangement joins TRBV5-1 to TRBJ2-2; D ambiguous. CDR1 SGHRS and CDR2 YFSETQ come from the germline V gene. The V end was cut by 4 bases, the J end by 4 bases, with 11 bases between. There are 14 residues in the CDR3. The CDR3: CASSPLTSTGELFF. In DNA form, the CDR3 reads TGCGCCAGCAGCCCCCTGACAAGCACCGGGGAGCTGTTTTTT.

V is TRBV29-1 and J is TRBJ2-6; 7 nucleotides line up with TRBD1. Trimming took 4 bases from V and 4 from J; bases not matched to a gene: 7. This CDR3 spans 15 amino acids. Germline V gene data show CDR1 as SQVTM and CDR2 as ANQGSEA. CDR3 bases: TGCAGCGTTGCTAGACAGGGCCTCGGGGCCAACGTCCTGACTTTC. This codes for CSVARQGLGANVLTF.

V is TRBV14 and J is TRBJ1-1, with 7 bases aligning to TRBD1. The CDR3 runs 16 residues. After removal of 1 base from V and 5 bases from J, the junction contained 10 bases not matched to a gene. CDR1 is SGHDN, CDR2 FVKESK, per germline. CDR3 residues: CASSQVLVNRGTEAFF. Written as DNA, the CDR3 is TGTGCCAGCAGCCAAGTTTTGGTGAACAGGGGTACTGAAGCTTTCTTT.

The rearrangement joins TRBV11-2 to TRBJ2-3, with 9 bases lining up with TRBD2. CDR3 size: 17 residues. Germline V lookup: CDR1 SGHAT, CDR2 FQNNGV. J gave up 2 bases and V 5 bases, and 11 bases lay outside the gene matches. CDR3: CASSGGAAGGSTDTQYF. DNA of the CDR3: TGTGCCAGCAGCGGCGGGGCGGCGGGAGGGTCCACAGATACGCAGTATTTT.

This clone appeared a single time. The chain joins TRBV15 to TRBJ1-2; D possibly corresponds to TRBD1 (6 bases). Trimming shortened V by 1 base and J by 7 bases, and 10 bases separated the two germline ends. CDR3 length: 13 residues. CDR1 is LNHNV, CDR2 YYDKDF, per germline (reference sequence). The CDR3 reads CATSRGDIGGYTF. CDR3 DNA sequence: TGTGCCACCAGCAGAGGGGACATCGGTGGCTACACCTTC.

The chain links TRBV7-9 to TRBJ2-5; 12 nucleotides agree with TRBD2. This CDR3 region has 18 residues. Trimming at V came to 2 bases and at J to 5 bases, leaving 12 bases not matched to a gene. In germline, CDR1 is SEHNR, CDR2 FQNEAQ (reference sequence). The CDR3: CASSLYGLAGWGGETQYF. As DNA, the CDR3 is TGTGCCAGCAGCTTATATGGACTAGCGGGGTGGGGCGGGGAGACCCAGTACTTC.

The DNA of the CDR3 is TGTGCCAGCAGTTACAAAAGGGGACTAGCGGGGGCCCCCCACACAGATACGCAGTATTTT. Translated: CASSYKRGLAGAPHTDTQYF. This chain joins TRBV27 and TRBJ2-3; 14 bases map to TRBD2. J lost 2 bases, V lost 4 bases, and 14 bases had no gene match. The CDR3 is made up of 20 amino acids. CDR1 and CDR2 from the germline V gene are MNHEY and SMNVEV (reference sequence).

The CDR3: CASSPAGRTIQETQYF. Written as DNA, the CDR3 is TGTGCCAGCAGCCCCGCGGGACGAACGATCCAAGAGACCCAGTACTTC. The chain combines TRBV7-8 with TRBJ2-5; D perhaps matches TRBD2 (6 bases). The CDR3 totals 16 residues. Germline V gives CDR1 SGHVS, CDR2 FQNEAQ. Trimming cost V 5 bases and J 1 base, with 17 bases left between them.

The chain is built from TRBV6-5 and TRBJ1-1, with D possibly being TRBD1 (5 bases). Trimming stripped 6 bases from V and 4 bases from J, with 15 bases between. Germline CDR1 and CDR2: MNHEY and SVGAGI. This CDR3 has 14 residues. In nucleotides, the CDR3 is TGTGCCAGCAGATATTCCAGACAGTTCACTGAAGCTTTCTTT. This gives the protein CASRYSRQFTEAFF.

The chain recombines TRBV6-4 with TRBJ2-2; 7 bases line up with TRBD1. The germline CDR1 and CDR2 sequences are MRHNA and SNTAGT. The junction had 4 bases not matched to a gene; V was cut back by 4 bases and J by 2 bases. The CDR3 totals 15 residues. The CDR3 here is CASSVKGGNTGELFF. Here the CDR3 DNA reads TGTGCCAGCAGTGTAAAAGGGGGCAACACCGGGGAGCTGTTTTTT.

The chain employs TRBV27 and TRBJ2-3; 14 nucleotides match TRBD2. Germline CDR1 MNHEY, CDR2 SMNVEV (reference sequence). Unmatched junction bases numbered 8, after V lost 6 bases and J lost 0 bases. The CDR3 totals 18 residues. The CDR3 sequence: CASRGLAGGLISTDTQYF. The DNA of the CDR3 is TGTGCCAGCAGAGGACTAGCGGGAGGTCTAATTAGCACAGATACGCAGTATTTT.